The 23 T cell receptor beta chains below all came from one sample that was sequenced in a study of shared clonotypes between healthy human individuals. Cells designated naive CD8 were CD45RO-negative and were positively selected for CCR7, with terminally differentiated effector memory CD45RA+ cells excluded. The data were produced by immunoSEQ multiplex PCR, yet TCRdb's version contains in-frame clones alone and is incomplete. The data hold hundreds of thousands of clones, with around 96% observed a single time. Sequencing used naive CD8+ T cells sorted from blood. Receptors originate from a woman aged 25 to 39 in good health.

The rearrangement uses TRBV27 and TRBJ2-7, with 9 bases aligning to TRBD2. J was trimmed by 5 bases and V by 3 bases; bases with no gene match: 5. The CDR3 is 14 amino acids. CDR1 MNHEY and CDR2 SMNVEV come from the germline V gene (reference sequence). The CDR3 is CASSFGTSKNEQYF. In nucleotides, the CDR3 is TGTGCCAGCAGTTTCGGGACTAGCAAGAACGAGCAGTACTTC.

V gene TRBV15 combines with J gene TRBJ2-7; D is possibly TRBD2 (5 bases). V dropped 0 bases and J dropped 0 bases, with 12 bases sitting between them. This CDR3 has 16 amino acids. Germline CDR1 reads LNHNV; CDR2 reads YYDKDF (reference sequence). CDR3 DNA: TGTGCCACCAGCAGAGATAGAGACTACCCCTCCTACGAGCAGTACTTC. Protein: CATSRDRDYPSYEQYF.

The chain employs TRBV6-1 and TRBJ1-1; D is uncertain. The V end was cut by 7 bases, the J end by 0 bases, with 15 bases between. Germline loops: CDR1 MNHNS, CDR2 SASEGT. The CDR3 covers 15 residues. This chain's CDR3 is CASNQDGSLNTEAFF. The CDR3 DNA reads TGTGCCAGCAATCAGGATGGGAGCCTGAACACTGAAGCTTTCTTT.

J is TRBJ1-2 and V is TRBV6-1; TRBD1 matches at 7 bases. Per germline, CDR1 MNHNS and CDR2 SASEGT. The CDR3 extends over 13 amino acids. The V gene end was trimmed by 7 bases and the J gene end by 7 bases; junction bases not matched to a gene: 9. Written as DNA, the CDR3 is TGTGCCAGCACCGGGCAGGGGGTAGGTGGCTACACCTTC. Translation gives CASTGQGVGGYTF.

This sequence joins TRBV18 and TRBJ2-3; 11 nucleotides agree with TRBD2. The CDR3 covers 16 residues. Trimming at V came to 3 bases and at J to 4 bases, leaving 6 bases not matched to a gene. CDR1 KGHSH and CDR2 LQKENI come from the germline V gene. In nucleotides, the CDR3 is TGTGCCAGCTCACCGGAGACTAGCGGGATTCCAGATACGCAGTATTTT. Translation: CASSPETSGIPDTQYF.

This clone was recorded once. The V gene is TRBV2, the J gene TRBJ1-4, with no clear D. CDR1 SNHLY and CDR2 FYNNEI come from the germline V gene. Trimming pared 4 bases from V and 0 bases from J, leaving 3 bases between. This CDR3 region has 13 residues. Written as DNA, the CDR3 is TGTGCCAGCAGTGTTGCAACTAATGAAAAACTGTTTTTT. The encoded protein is CASSVATNEKLFF.

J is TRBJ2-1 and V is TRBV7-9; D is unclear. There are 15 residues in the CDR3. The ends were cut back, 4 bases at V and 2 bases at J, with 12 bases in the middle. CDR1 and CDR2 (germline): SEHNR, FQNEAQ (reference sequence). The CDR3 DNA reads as TGTGCCAGCAGCTCGGGCCATACGCCCTACAATGAGCAGTTCTTC. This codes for CASSSGHTPYNEQFF.

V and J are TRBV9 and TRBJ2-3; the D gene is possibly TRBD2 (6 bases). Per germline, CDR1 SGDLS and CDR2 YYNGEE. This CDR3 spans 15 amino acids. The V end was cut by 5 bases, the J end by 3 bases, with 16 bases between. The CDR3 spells CASSPGGVRTDTQYF. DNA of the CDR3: TGTGCCAGCAGTCCCGGGGGTGTGAGGACAGATACGCAGTATTTT.

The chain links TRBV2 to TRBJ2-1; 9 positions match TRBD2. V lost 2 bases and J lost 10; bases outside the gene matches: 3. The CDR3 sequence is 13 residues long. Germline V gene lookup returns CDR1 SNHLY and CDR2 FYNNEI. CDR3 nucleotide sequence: TGTGCCAGCAGTGAACCCAGCGGGAGGGAGCAGTTCTTC. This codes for CASSEPSGREQFF.

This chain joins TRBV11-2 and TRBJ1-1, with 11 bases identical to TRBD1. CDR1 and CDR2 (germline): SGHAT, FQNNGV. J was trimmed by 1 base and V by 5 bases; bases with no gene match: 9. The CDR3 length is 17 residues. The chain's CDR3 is CASSLPIGTGGNTEAFF. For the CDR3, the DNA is TGTGCCAGCAGCCTACCGATCGGGACAGGGGGGAACACTGAAGCTTTCTTT. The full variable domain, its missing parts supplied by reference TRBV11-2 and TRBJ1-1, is EAGVAQSPRYKIIEKRQSVAFWCNPISGHATLYWYQQILGQGPKLLIQFQNNGVVDDSQLPKDRFSAERLKGVDSTLKIQPAKLEDSAVYLCASSLPIGTGGNTEAFFGQGTRLTVV.

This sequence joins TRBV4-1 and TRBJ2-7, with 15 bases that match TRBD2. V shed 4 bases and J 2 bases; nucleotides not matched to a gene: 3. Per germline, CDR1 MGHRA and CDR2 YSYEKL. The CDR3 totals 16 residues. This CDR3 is CASSPGTSGGTYEQYF. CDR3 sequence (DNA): TGCGCCAGCAGCCCCGGGACTAGCGGGGGGACCTACGAGCAGTACTTC.

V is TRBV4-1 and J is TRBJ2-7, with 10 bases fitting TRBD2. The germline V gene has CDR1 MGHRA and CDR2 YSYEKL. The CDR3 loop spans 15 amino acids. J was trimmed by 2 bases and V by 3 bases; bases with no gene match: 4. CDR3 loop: CASSHSGLATYEQYF. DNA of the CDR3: TGCGCCAGCAGCCACTCGGGACTAGCGACCTACGAGCAGTACTTC.

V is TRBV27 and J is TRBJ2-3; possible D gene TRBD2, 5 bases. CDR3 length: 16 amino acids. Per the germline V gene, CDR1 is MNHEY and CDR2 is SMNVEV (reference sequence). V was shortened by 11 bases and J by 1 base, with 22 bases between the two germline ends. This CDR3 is CADHALKTGCTDTQYF. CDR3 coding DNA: TGTGCCGACCACGCCCTCAAGACGGGGTGCACAGATACGCAGTATTTT.

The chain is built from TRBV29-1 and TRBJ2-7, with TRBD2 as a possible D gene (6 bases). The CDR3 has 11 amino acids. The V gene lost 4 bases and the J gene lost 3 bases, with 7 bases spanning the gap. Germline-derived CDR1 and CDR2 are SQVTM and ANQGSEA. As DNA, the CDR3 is TGCAGCGTTGCGGGAGACTACGAGCAGTACTTC. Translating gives CSVAGDYEQYF.

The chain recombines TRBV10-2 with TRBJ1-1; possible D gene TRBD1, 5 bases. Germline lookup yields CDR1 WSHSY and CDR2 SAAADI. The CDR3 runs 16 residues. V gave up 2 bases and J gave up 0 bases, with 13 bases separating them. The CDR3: CASSEGWDAMNTEAFF. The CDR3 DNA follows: TGCGCCAGCAGTGAGGGGTGGGACGCCATGAACACTGAAGCTTTCTTT.

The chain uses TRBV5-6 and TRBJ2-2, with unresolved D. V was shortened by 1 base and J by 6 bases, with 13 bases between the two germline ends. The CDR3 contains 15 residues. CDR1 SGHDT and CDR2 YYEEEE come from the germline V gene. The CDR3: CASSLRPDASGELFF. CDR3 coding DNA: TGTGCCAGCAGCTTGAGGCCGGACGCGTCCGGGGAGCTGTTTTTT.

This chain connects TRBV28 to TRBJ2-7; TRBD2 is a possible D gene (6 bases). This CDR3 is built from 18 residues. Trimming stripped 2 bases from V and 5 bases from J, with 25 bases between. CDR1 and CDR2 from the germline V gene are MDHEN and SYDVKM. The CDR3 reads CASSLSGLGGAGGDEQYF. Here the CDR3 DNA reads TGTGCCAGCAGTTTAAGCGGCTTGGGCGGGGCTGGGGGAGACGAGCAGTACTTC.

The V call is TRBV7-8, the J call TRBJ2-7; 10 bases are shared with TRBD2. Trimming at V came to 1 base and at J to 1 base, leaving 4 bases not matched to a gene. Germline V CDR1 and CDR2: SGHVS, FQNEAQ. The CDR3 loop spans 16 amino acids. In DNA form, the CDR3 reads TGTGCCAGCAGCTTAGGCCTAGCGGGAGTATCCTACGAGCAGTACTTC. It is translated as CASSLGLAGVSYEQYF.

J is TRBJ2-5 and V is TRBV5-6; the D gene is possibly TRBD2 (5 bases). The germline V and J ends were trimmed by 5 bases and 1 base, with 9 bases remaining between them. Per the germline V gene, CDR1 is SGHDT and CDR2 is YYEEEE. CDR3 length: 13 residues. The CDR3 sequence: CASRSEVQETQYF. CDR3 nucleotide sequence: TGTGCCAGCAGGTCGGAGGTCCAAGAGACCCAGTACTTC.

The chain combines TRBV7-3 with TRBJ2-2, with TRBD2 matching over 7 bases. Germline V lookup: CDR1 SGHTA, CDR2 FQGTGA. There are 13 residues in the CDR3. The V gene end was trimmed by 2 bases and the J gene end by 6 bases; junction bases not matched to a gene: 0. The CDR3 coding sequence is TGTGCCAGCAGCTTACTAGCGGCCGGGGAGCTGTTTTTT. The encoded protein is CASSLLAAGELFF.

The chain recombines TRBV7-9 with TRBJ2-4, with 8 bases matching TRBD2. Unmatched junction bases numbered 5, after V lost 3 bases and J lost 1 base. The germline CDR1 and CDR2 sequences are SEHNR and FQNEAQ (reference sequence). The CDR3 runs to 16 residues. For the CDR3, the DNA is TGTGCCAGCAGCTTGCGTGGCGGGAGGGCCAAAAACATTCAGTACTTC. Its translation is CASSLRGGRAKNIQYF. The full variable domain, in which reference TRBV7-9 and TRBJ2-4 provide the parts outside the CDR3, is DTGVSQNPRHKITKRGQNVTFRCDPISEHNRLYWYRQTLGQGPEFLTYFQNEAQLEKSRLLSDRFSAERPKGSFSTLEIQRTEQGDSAMYLCASSLRGGRAKNIQYFGAGTRLSVL.

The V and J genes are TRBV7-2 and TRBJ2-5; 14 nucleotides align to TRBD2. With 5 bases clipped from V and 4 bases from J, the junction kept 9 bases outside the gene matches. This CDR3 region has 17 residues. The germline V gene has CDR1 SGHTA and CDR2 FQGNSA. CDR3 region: CASSTGLAGAGLETQYF. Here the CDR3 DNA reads TGTGCCAGCAGCACGGGACTAGCGGGAGCAGGGTTAGAGACCCAGTACTTC.

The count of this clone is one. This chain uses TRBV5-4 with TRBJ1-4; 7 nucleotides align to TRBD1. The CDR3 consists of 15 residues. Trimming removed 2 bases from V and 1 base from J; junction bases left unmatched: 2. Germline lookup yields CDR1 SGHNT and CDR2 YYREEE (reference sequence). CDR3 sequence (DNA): TGTGCCAGCAGCTTCTCAGGGGGAACTAATGAAAAACTGTTTTTT. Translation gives CASSFSGGTNEKLFF.